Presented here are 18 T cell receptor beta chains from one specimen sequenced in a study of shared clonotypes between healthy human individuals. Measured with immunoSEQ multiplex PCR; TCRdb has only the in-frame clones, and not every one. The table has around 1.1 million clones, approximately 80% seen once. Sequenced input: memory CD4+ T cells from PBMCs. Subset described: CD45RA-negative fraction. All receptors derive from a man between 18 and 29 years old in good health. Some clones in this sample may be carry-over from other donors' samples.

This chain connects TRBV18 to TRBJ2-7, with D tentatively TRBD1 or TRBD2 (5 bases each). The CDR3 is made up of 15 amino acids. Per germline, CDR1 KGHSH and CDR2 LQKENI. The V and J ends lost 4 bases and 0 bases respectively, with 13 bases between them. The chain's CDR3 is CASSQGPTSSYEQYF. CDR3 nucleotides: TGTGCCAGCTCACAGGGGCCCACTAGCTCCTACGAGCAGTACTTC.

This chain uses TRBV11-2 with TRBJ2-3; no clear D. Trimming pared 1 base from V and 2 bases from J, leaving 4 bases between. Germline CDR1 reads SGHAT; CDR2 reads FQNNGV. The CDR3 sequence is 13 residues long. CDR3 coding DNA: TGTGCCAGCAGCTTAGCCCACACAGATACGCAGTATTTT. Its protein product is CASSLAHTDTQYF. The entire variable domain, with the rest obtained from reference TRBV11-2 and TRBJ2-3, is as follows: EAGVAQSPRYKIIEKRQSVAFWCNPISGHATLYWYQQILGQGPKLLIQFQNNGVVDDSQLPKDRFSAERLKGVDSTLKIQPAKLEDSAVYLCASSLAHTDTQYFGPGTRLTVL.

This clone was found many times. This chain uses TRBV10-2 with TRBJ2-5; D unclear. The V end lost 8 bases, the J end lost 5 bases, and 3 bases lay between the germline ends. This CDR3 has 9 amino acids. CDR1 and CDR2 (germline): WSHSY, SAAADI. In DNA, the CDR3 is TGCGCCAGCGGGGAGACCCAGTACTTC. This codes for CASGETQYF.

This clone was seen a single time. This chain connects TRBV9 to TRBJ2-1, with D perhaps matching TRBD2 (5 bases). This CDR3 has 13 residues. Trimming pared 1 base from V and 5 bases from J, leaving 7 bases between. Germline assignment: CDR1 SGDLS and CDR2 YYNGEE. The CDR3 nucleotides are TGTGCCAGCAGCGTAACTAGAAACAATGAGCAGTTCTTC. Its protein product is CASSVTRNNEQFF. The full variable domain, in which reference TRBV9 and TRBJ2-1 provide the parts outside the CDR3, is DSGVTQTPKHLITATGQRVTLRCSPRSGDLSVYWYQQSLDQGLQFLIQYYNGEERAKGNILERFSAQQFPDLHSELNLSSLELGDSALYFCASSVTRNNEQFFGPGTRLTVL.

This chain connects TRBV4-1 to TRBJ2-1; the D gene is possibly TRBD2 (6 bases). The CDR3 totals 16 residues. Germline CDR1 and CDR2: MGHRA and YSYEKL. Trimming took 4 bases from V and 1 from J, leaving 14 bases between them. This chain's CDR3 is CASSPHSGLSYNEQFF. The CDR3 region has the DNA TGCGCCAGCAGCCCGCATAGCGGTCTTTCCTACAATGAGCAGTTCTTC.

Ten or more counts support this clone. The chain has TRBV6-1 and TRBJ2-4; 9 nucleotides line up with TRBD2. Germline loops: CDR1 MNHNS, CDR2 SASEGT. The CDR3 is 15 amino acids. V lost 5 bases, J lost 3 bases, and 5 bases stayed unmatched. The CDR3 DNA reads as TGTGCCAGCAGTAAGGCGGGAGGGGACAAAAACATTCAGTACTTC. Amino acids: CASSKAGGDKNIQYF.

The CDR3 DNA reads as TGTGCCAGCACCCCTAGGGGTAGGGGTCTCGGCTATGGCTACACCTTC. As protein: CASTPRGRGLGYGYTF. The rearrangement uses TRBV28 and TRBJ1-2; D is possibly TRBD1 (5 bases). CDR1 is MDHEN and CDR2 is SYDVKM in the germline V gene. The ends were cut back, 7 bases at V and 4 bases at J, with 22 bases in the middle. The length of the CDR3 is 16 residues.

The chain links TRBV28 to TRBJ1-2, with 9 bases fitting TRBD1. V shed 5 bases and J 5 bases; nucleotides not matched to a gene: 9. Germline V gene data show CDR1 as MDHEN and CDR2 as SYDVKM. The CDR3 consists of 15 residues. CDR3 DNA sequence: TGTGCCAGCAGTGAGGAGGGGACAGGGTTTTATGGCTACACCTTC. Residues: CASSEEGTGFYGYTF.

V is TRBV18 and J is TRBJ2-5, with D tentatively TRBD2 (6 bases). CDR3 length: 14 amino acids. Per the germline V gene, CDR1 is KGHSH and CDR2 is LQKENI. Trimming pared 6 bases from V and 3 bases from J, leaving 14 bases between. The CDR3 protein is CASSPWRGKETQYF. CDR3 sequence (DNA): TGTGCCAGCTCCCCATGGCGGGGAAAAGAGACCCAGTACTTC.

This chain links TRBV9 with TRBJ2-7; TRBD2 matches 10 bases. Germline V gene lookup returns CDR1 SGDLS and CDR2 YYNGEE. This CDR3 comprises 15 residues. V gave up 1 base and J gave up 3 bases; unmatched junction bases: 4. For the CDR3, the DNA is TGTGCCAGCAGCGTATCAACTAGCGGGATCTACGAGCAGTACTTC. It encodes CASSVSTSGIYEQYF.

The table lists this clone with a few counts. CDR3 nucleotides: TGCAGCGTCCTCGGACAGGGAGAAGAGCAGTACTTC. Amino acid sequence: CSVLGQGEEQYF. The V gene is TRBV29-1, the J gene TRBJ2-5; 8 positions agree with TRBD1. Germline V gene sequence: CDR1 SQVTM, CDR2 ANQGSEA. V gave up 6 bases and J gave up 11 bases; unmatched junction bases: 11. This CDR3 spans 12 amino acids.

The CDR3 reads CASSPPLGLAPGELFF. CDR3 sequence (DNA): TGTGCCAGCTCACCACCGCTCGGACTAGCGCCCGGGGAGCTGTTTTTT. This chain connects TRBV18 to TRBJ2-2, with 9 bases lining up with TRBD2. Germline V gene data show CDR1 as KGHSH and CDR2 as LQKENI. The CDR3 loop spans 16 amino acids. Germline trimming cut 0 bases from V and 6 bases from J; bases unmatched to any gene: 5.

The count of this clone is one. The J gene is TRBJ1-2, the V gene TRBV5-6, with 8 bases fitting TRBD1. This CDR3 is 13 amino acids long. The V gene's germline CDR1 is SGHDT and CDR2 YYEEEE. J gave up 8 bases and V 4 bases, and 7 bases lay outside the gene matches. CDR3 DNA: TGTGCCAGCAGCCTGGACAGGGCGGGAGGCTACACCTTC. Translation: CASSLDRAGGYTF.

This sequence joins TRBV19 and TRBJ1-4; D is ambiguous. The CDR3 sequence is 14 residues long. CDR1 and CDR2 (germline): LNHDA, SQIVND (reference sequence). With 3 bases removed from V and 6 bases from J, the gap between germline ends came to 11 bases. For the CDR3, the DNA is TGTGCCAGTAGTATGCAGGCGGCCTATGAAAAACTGTTTTTT. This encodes CASSMQAAYEKLFF. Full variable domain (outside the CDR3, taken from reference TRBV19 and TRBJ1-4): DGGITQSPKYLFRKEGQNVTLSCEQNLNHDAMYWYRQDPGQGLRLIYYSQIVNDFQKGDIAEGYSVSREKKESFPLTVTSAQKNPTAFYLCASSMQAAYEKLFFGSGTQLSVL.

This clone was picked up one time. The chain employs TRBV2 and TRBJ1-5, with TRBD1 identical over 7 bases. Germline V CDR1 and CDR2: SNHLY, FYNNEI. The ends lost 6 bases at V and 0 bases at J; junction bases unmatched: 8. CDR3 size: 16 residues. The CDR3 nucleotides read TGTGCCAGCAGGGGGGGACAGCCCAGTAGCAATCAGCCCCAGCATTTT. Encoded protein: CASRGGQPSSNQPQHF.

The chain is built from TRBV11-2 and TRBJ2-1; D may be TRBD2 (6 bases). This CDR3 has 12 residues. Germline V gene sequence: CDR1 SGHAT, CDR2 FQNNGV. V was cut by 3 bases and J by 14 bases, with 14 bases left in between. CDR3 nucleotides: TGTGCCAGCAGCTTTAATGGGGGGAGTGAGTTCTTC. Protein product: CASSFNGGSEFF.

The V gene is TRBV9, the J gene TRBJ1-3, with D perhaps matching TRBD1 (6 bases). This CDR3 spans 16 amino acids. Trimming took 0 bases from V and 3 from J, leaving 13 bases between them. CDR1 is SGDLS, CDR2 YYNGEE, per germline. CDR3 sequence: CASSVGGGKSGNTIYF. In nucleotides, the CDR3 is TGTGCCAGCAGCGTAGGAGGGGGGAAAAGTGGAAACACCATATATTTT. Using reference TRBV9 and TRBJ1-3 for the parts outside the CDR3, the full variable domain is DSGVTQTPKHLITATGQRVTLRCSPRSGDLSVYWYQQSLDQGLQFLIQYYNGEERAKGNILERFSAQQFPDLHSELNLSSLELGDSALYFCASSVGGGKSGNTIYFGEGSWLTVV.

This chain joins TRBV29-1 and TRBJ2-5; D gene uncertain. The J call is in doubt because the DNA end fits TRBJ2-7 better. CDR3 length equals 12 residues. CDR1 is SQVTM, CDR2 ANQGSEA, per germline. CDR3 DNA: TGCAGCGTCACATTTTCCGGCTACGAGCAGTACTTC. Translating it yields CSVTFSGYEQYF.